This TCR beta chain was identified in a study of blood T cell repertoires in COVID-19. Overall study context: Researchers got acute and convalescent COVID-19 samples from the United States, Italy and Spain. In each case, the material was cDNA or gDNA derived from T cells, B-cell-depleted T cells, or PBMCs.

With regard to this clone: This specimen includes other DNA sequences encoding the same CDR3.

Study processing details: For nucleated cells, counts were estimated from reference gene primer amplification. Only in-frame clones appear in the TCRdb table, and some are missing; sequencing was by immunoSEQ multiplex PCR. That table is the source of V, J and clone size, and D and trimming were worked out from the DNA. Here the sample spans fewer than 300,000 clones, around 89% being singletons. Germline-derived CDR1 and CDR2 are SGHRS and YFSETQ. The CDR3 totals 14 residues. V lost 2 bases and J lost 1, with 9 bases in between. The TCR sequence derives from a man aged 30 to 45 with acute or convalescent COVID-19. The chain joins TRBV5-1 to TRBJ1-1, with D perhaps matching TRBD1 (6 bases). The sequenced sample was peripheral blood. The CDR3 reads CASSLQGSNTEAFF. CDR3 DNA sequence: TGCGCCAGCAGCTTACAGGGATCGAACACTGAAGCTTTCTTT.